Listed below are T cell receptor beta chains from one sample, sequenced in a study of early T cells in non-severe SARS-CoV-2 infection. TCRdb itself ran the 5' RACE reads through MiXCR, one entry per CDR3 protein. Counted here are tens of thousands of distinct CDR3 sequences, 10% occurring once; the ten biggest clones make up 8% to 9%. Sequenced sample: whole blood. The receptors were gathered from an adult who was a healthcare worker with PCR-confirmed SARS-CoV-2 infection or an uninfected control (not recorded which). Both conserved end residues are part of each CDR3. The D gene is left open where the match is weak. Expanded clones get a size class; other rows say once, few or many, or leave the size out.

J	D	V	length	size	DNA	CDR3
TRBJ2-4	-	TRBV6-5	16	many	TGTGCCAGCAGTTATTCATTCCTACAGTCGCAAAACATTCAGTACTTC	CASSYSFLQSQNIQYF
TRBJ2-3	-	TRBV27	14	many	TGTGCCAGCAGCCTCAGGGCCATCACAGATACGCAGTATTTT	CASSLRAITDTQYF
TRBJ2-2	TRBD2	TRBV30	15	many	TGTGCCTGGACAGGGACTAGCGCGAACACCGGGGAGCTGTTTTTT	CAWTGTSANTGELFF
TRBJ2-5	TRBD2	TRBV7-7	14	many	TGTGCTAGCAGCTTTGGCGGGAGCCAAGAGACCCAGTACTTC	CASSFGGSQETQYF
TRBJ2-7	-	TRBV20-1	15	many	TGCAGTGCTAGGAACCCCCAGGGACAACCCTACGAGCAGTACTTC	CSARNPQGQPYEQYF
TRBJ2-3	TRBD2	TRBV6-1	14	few	TGTGCCGGAACCACGGGAGGGGGGCCAGATACGCAGTATTTT	CAGTTGGGPDTQYF
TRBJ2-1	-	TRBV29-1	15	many	TGCAGCGTTGACCTTGCAGGGGTAGGCTACAATGAGCAGTTCTTC	CSVDLAGVGYNEQFF
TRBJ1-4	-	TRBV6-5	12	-	TGTGCCAGCGAGGAGTCTAAGGAAAAACTGCTTTTT	CASEESKEKLLF
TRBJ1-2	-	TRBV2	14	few	TGTGCCAGCAGTGCCGACACCAGCAACTATGGCTACACCTTC	CASSADTSNYGYTF
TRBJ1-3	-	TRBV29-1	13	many	TGCAGCGTTCAAGTCGCCTCTGGAAACACCATATATTTT	CSVQVASGNTIYF
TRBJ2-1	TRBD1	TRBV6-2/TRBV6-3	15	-	TGTGCCAGCAAAAGGGACAGCACCCGGTACAATGAGCAGTTCTTC	CASKRDSTRYNEQFF
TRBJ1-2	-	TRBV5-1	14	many	TGCGCCAGCAGCTTGGCCGCAGGTTTCCGTGGCTACACCTTC	CASSLAAGFRGYTF
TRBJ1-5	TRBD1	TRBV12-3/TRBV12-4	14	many	TGTGCCAGCAGCTCGGACAGGGGGGGTCAGCCCCAGCATTTT	CASSSDRGGQPQHF
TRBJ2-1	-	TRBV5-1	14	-	TGCGCCAGCAGCTTGGCCTCGCCCTTTGATGAGCAGTTCTTC	CASSLASPFDEQFF
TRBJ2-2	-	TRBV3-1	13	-	TGTGCCAGCAGCTACGCGAACACCGGGGAGCTGTTTTTT	CASSYANTGELFF
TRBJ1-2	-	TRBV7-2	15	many	TGTGCCAGCAGCTTACGGCAGGAACCCAGCTATGGCTACACCTTC	CASSLRQEPSYGYTF
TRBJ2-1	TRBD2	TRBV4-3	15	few	TGCGCCAGCAGCCAACAAGCGGGAGGGCGGGATGAGCAGTTCTTC	CASSQQAGGRDEQFF
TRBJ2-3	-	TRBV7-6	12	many	TGTGCCAGCAGCTTGTTTTTAGATACGCAGTATTTT	CASSLFLDTQYF
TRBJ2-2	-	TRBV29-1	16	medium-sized	TGCAGCGTTGAACTTGAAAGAGTAACGAACACCGGGGAGCTGTTTTTT	CSVELERVTNTGELFF
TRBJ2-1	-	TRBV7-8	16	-	TGTGCCAGCAGCGCCGGAGTGGAGGGGGAAAGGAATGAGCAGTTCTTC	CASSAGVEGERNEQFF
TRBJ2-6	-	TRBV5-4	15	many	TGTGCCAGCAGCTCCGCCTCGTCTGGGGCCAACGTCCTGACTTTC	CASSSASSGANVLTF
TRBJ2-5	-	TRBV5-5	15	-	TGTGCCAGCACCCTGGGCCCGGACAAATCGGAGACCCAGTACTTC	CASTLGPDKSETQYF
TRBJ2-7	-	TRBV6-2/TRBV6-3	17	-	TGTGCCAGCAGTTACGGCCGTCCCGGGACGCCTTCCTACGAGCAGTACTTC	CASSYGRPGTPSYEQYF
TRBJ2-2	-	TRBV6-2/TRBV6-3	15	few	TGTGCCAGCAGTATACGGGGGGCCCGAACCGGGGAGCTGTTTTTT	CASSIRGARTGELFF
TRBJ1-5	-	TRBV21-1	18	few	TGTGCCAGCAGCAAAGAGGGGGACAGTGCTAATAGCAATCAGCCCCAGCATTTT	CASSKEGDSANSNQPQHF
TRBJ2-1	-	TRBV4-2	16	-	TGTGCCAGCAGCCAAATTTTCGCCCTAAACAATGATGAGCAGTTCTTC	CASSQIFALNNDEQFF
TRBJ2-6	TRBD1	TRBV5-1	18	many	TGCGCCAGCAGCTCGTCAGGGGGCGTAAGCTCTGGGGCCAACGTCCTGACTTTC	CASSSSGGVSSGANVLTF
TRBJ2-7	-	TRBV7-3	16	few	TGTGCCAGCAGCCCGACTCCCCCGCTCCTTGTGGGGGAGCAGTACTTC	CASSPTPPLLVGEQYF
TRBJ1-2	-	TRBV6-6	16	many	TGTGCCAGCAGTTACTCGGCGCAAGTCCCCGGTCGTGGCTACACCTTC	CASSYSAQVPGRGYTF
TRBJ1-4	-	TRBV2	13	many	TGTGCCAGCAGTGAACATGAGGATGAAAAACTGTTTTTT	CASSEHEDEKLFF
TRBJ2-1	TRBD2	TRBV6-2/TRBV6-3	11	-	TGTGCACTAGCGGGCAACAATGAGCAGTTCTTC	CALAGNNEQFF
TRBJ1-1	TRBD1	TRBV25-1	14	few	TGTGCCAGCAGTGATCCGGGACAGGAAACTGAAGCTTTCTTT	CASSDPGQETEAFF
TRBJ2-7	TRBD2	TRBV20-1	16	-	TGCAGTGCTGGGGATCCGTCCGGCGGGAGTACGATGGAGCAGTACTTC	CSAGDPSGGSTMEQYF
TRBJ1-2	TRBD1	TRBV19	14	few	TGTGCCAGTACTCCCGGGACAGGGGGCTATGGCTACACCTTC	CASTPGTGGYGYTF
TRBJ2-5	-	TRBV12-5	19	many	TGTGCTAGTGGTTTGGCGCGGGGCGTCAGCGGTTCTCCGCAAGAGACCCAGTACTTC	CASGLARGVSGSPQETQYF
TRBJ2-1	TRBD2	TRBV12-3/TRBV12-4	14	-	TGTGCCAGCAGTTTGCTAGCGGGAGCTGTTGAGCAGTTCTTC	CASSLLAGAVEQFF
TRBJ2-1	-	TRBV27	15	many	TGTGCCAGCAGTTCCCAAAGGACTGGCTACAATGAGCAGTTCTTC	CASSSQRTGYNEQFF
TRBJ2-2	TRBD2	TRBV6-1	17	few	TGTGCCAGCAGTCCCCCGGGGACTAGCGGGAGAACCGGGGAGCTGTTTTTT	CASSPPGTSGRTGELFF
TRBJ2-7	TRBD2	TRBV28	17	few	TGTGCCAGCAGACGCCCGTCTAGCGGGAGTACTACCTACGAGCAGTACTTC	CASRRPSSGSTTYEQYF
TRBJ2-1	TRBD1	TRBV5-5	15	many	TGTGCCAGCAGCTCCCGGACAGGGGGCTACAATGAGCAGTTCTTC	CASSSRTGGYNEQFF
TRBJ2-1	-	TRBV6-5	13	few	TGTGCCAGCAGTTACGGAGGGGGCGATGAGCAGTTCTTC	CASSYGGGDEQFF
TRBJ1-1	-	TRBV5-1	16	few	TGCGCCAGCAGCCGGGGTCGGGCAGGGACGAACACTGAAGCTTTCTTT	CASSRGRAGTNTEAFF
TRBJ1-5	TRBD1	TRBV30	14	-	TGTGCCTGGAGCTCGACAGGGCTCAATCAGCCCCAGCATTTT	CAWSSTGLNQPQHF
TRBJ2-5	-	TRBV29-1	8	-	TGCAGCGCTGAGACCCAGTACTTC	CSAETQYF
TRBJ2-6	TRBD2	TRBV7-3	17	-	TGTGCCAGCAGCCGCGGGAGGGGGTCCTCTGGGGCCAACGTCCTGACTTTC	CASSRGRGSSGANVLTF
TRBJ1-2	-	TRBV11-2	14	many	TGTGCCAGCAGCCTTTCTTTGGGGGGCGACGGCTACACCTTC	CASSLSLGGDGYTF
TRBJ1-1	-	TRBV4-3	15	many	TGCGCCAGCAGCCTAATCGTTGGCAGGGCCACTGAAGCTTTCTTT	CASSLIVGRATEAFF
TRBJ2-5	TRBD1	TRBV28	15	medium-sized	TGTGCCAGCAGACTTTCAGGGGGCTCGGAGGGGACCCAGTACTTC	CASRLSGGSEGTQYF
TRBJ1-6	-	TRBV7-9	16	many	TGTGCCAGCAGCCGCCTACTGACAGTTGGTAATTCACCCCTCCACTTT	CASSRLLTVGNSPLHF
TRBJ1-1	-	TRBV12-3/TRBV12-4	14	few	TGTGCCAGCAGTTTTTTGCAGGGCGGGACTGAAGCTTTCTTT	CASSFLQGGTEAFF
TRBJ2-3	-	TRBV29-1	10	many	TGCAGCACTGACACAGATACGCAGTATTTT	CSTDTDTQYF
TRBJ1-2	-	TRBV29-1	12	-	TGCAGCACCAGGTCAGTCATCGATGGCTACACCTTC	CSTRSVIDGYTF
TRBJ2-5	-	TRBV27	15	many	TGTGCCAGCAGTTTGGGCCAGGGGACCCAAGAGACCCAGTACTTC	CASSLGQGTQETQYF
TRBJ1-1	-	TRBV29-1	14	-	TGCAGCCCTGGGGGGAGGGTTGAAGAGACTGAAGCTTTCTTT	CSPGGRVEETEAFF